Below, 14 T cell receptor beta chains from the same sample are listed, as sequenced in a study of T-cell reconstitution after alpha-beta-depleted transplantation in children. The library targeted TCRbeta and was prepared with unique molecular identifiers. TCRdb recomputed calls from the PCR reads with MiXCR, one row per CDR3 protein. The sample lists hundreds of thousands of distinct CDR3 sequences; under 14% were seen once. Specimen: peripheral blood, collected 180 days after TCRalphabeta/CD19-depleted stem cell transplant. The receptor set was obtained from a male patient between 2 and 15 years old who had a stem cell transplant for chronic granulomatous disease, so the T cells may come from the graft donor.

This clonotype was seen many times. This chain joins TRBV28 and TRBJ2-1; the D gene is possibly TRBD1 (5 bases). V lost 6 bases and J 3 bases, leaving 15 bases between the germline ends. Germline lookup yields CDR1 MDHEN and CDR2 SYDVKM. This CDR3 region has 15 residues. The CDR3 DNA reads TGTGCCAGCAGCTTGGTAGGGCAGGGCTACAATGAGCAGTTCTTC. This gives the protein CASSLVGQGYNEQFF.

This clonotype occurred many times. The chain has TRBV29-1 and TRBJ2-3; 11 bases match TRBD1. Trimming at V came to 4 bases and at J to 5 bases, leaving 5 bases not matched to a gene. The CDR3 covers 14 residues. Germline loops: CDR1 SQVTM, CDR2 ANQGSEA. The CDR3 nucleotides are TGCAGCGTTGTCGGACAGGGGGCTGTAGATACGCAGTATTTT. Its translation: CSVVGQGAVDTQYF.

This clonotype showed up many times. The gene calls are TRBV29-1 and TRBJ2-1; a weak D match, TRBD2 (6 bases). The CDR3 contains 16 residues. Trimming cost V 0 bases and J 4 bases, with 16 bases left between them. The germline V gene has CDR1 SQVTM and CDR2 ANQGSEA. CDR3: CSVEDEGAGGYNEQFF. For the CDR3, the DNA is TGCAGCGTTGAAGATGAAGGGGCAGGAGGGTACAATGAGCAGTTCTTC.

To note about this clonotype: A much more abundant neighbour one base away suggests this may be a read error. This chain links TRBV5-1 with TRBJ2-7; 7 bases match TRBD1. Trimming at V came to 6 bases and at J to 3 bases, leaving 9 bases not matched to a gene. The CDR3 runs to 14 residues. The germline V gene has CDR1 SGHRS and CDR2 YFSETQ. The CDR3 DNA sequence: TGCGCCAGCACCATACGACAGGGTAACTACGAGCAGTACTTC. It specifies CASTIRQGNYEQYF.

In this sample, this clonotype turned up many times. The chain links TRBV12-3 or TRBV12-4 to TRBJ2-3; TRBD2 aligns across 11 bases. The CDR3 is 20 amino acids. After removal of 3 bases from V and 4 bases from J, the junction contained 18 bases not matched to a gene. The CDR3 DNA follows: TGTGCCAGCAGTTTCTACACTCTCCGGAAACTAGCGGGAGCCCCAGATACGCAGTATTTT. Protein: CASSFYTLRKLAGAPDTQYF.

This clonotype has ten or more counts. This rearrangement joins TRBV6-1 to TRBJ2-1, with TRBD2 matching over 9 bases. Germline V gene data show CDR1 as MNHNS and CDR2 as SASEGT. The CDR3 is made up of 15 amino acids. The V segment lost 2 bases and the J segment 9 bases; nucleotides outside the gene matches: 8. CDR3 sequence reads: CASSELGGGAAEQFF. In DNA, the CDR3 is TGTGCCAGCAGTGAACTAGGCGGGGGGGCCGCTGAGCAGTTCTTC.

In this sample, this clonotype turned up many times. The V and J genes are TRBV7-2 and TRBJ2-5; the D is unclear. The CDR3 covers 15 residues. CDR1 and CDR2 from the germline V gene are SGHTA and FQGNSA. Deletions cut 3 bases from V and 5 bases from J, with 16 bases between. The CDR3: CASSFVSGRMETQYF. DNA of the CDR3: TGTGCCAGCAGCTTCGTATCGGGTCGGATGGAGACCCAGTACTTC.

This clonotype has ten or more counts. V gene TRBV10-2 combines with J gene TRBJ1-6; a possible D gene is TRBD1 (5 bases). V shed 4 bases and J shed 7 bases, with 8 bases lying between them. Germline CDR1 is WSHSY and CDR2 is SAAADI. This CDR3 spans 13 amino acids. The CDR3 DNA sequence: TGCGCCAGCAGTGTCGCAGGGAATTCACCCCTCCACTTT. Translated: CASSVAGNSPLHF.

This clonotype was detected a few times. The chain is built from TRBV2 and TRBJ2-7; possible D gene TRBD2, 6 bases. Germline CDR1 is SNHLY and CDR2 is FYNNEI. The CDR3 loop spans 13 amino acids. V was cut by 5 bases and J by 3 bases, with 11 bases left in between. The CDR3 region has the DNA TGTGCCAGCAGTACCGGGACTCTCTACGAGCAGTACTTC. Translating it yields CASSTGTLYEQYF.

With respect to this clonotype: A much larger clone lies a single base off, so this may be a read error. This sequence joins TRBV28 and TRBJ2-1; 10 bases map to TRBD2. In germline, CDR1 is MDHEN, CDR2 SYDVKM. With V trimmed by 6 bases and J by 4 bases, 9 bases remained unmatched. This CDR3 region has 16 residues. The CDR3 nucleotides are TGTGCCAGCAGCCCTCGGATTAGCGGGGGGTACAATGAGCAGTTCTTC. Translation gives CASSPRISGGYNEQFF.

This clonotype appeared many times. The chain carries TRBV5-1 and TRBJ2-1, with D maybe TRBD2 (6 bases). The length of the CDR3 is 15 residues. Germline V gene sequence: CDR1 SGHRS, CDR2 YFSETQ. V shed 5 bases and J shed 2 bases, with 14 bases lying between them. CDR3 in DNA: TGCGCCAGCAGGATGACGGGAGTCCCCTACAATGAGCAGTTCTTC. Its translation: CASRMTGVPYNEQFF.

This clonotype was counted many times. V and J are TRBV12-3 or TRBV12-4 and TRBJ1-2; possible D gene TRBD1, 6 bases. Trimming cost V 5 bases and J 1 base, with 8 bases left between them. This CDR3 is 13 amino acids long. CDR3 DNA sequence: TGTGCCAGCAGTATCAGGGGTAACTATGGCTACACCTTC. Translation gives CASSIRGNYGYTF.

At least ten counts were recorded for this clonotype. The CDR3 nucleotides are TGTGCCAGCAGCTCGAACCGGGACTACAATGAGCAGTTCTTC. It translates to CASSSNRDYNEQFF. V and J are TRBV11-2 and TRBJ2-1; TRBD2 might be the D (5 bases). CDR1 and CDR2 from the germline V gene are SGHAT and FQNNGV. The V gene lost 4 bases and the J gene lost 3 bases, with 10 bases spanning the gap. The CDR3 is made up of 14 amino acids.

There are many counts of this clonotype. The rearrangement links TRBV5-1 to TRBJ1-1; possible D gene TRBD1, 6 bases. Per germline, CDR1 SGHRS and CDR2 YFSETQ. V was cut by 4 bases and J by 8 bases, with 21 bases left in between. The CDR3 consists of 15 residues. The CDR3 spells CASSPLQGRGAEAFF. The CDR3 nucleotides are TGCGCCAGCAGCCCTTTACAGGGTAGAGGAGCGGAAGCTTTCTTT.